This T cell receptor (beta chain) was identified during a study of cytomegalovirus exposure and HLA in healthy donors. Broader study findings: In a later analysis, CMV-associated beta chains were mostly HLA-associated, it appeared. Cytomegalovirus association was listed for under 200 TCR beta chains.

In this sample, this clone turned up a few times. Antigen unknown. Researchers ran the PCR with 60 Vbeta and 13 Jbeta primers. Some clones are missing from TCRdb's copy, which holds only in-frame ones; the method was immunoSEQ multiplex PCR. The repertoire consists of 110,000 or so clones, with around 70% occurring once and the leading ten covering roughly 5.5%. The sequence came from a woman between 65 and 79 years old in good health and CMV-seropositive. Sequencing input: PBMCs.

The CDR3 DNA is TGTGCCAGCGGACAGGGCAATCAGCCCCAGCATTTT. This encodes CASGQGNQPQHF. The gene calls are TRBV6-5 and TRBJ1-5; 7 bases line up with TRBD1. CDR1 and CDR2 (germline): MNHEY, SVGAGI. This CDR3 has 12 amino acids. V shed 8 bases, J shed 2 bases, and the junction held 0 bases outside the gene matches.